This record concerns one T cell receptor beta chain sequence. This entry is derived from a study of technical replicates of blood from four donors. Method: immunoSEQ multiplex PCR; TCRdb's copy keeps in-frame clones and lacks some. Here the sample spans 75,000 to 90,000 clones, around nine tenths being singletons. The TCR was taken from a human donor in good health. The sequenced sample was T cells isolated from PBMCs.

CDR3 protein: CASNADRNNEKLFF. The CDR3 DNA sequence: TGTGCCAGCAACGCCGACAGGAATAATGAAAAACTGTTTTTT. The chain is built from TRBV6-1 and TRBJ1-4; TRBD1 might be the D (6 bases). V was pared by 7 bases and J by 4 bases, with 13 bases between. The germline V gene has CDR1 MNHNS and CDR2 SASEGT. CDR3 size: 14 residues.